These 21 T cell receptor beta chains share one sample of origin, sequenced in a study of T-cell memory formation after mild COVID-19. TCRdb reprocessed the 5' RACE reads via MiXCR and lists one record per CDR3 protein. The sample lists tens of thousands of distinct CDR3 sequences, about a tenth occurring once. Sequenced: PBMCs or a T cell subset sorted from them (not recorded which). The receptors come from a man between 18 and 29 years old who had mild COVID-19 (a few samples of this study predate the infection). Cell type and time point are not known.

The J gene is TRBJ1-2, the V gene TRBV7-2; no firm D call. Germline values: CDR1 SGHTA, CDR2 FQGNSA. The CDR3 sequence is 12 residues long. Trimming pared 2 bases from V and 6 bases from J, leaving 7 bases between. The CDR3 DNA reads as TGTGCCAGCAGCTTATACGCTAATGGCTACACCTTC. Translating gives CASSLYANGYTF.

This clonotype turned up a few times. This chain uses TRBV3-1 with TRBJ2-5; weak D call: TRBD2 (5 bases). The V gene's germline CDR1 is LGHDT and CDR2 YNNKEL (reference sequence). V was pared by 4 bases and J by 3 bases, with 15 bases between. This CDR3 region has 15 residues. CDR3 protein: CASSRGPNGKETQYF. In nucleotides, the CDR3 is TGTGCCAGCAGCCGCGGCCCTAACGGGAAAGAGACCCAGTACTTC.

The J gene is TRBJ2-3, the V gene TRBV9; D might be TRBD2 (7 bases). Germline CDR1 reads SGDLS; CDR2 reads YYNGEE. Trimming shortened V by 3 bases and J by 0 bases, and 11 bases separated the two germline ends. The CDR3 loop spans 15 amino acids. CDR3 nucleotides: TGTGCCAGCAGCGGGGGGGGCTTCAGCACAGATACGCAGTATTTT. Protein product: CASSGGGFSTDTQYF.

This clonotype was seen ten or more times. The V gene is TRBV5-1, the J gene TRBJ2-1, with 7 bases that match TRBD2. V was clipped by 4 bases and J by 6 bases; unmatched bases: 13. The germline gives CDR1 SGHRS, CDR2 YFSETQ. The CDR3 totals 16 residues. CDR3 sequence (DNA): TGCGCCAGCAGCCCCCAGGGAGGGTCGTGGAGCAATGAGCAGTTCTTC. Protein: CASSPQGGSWSNEQFF.

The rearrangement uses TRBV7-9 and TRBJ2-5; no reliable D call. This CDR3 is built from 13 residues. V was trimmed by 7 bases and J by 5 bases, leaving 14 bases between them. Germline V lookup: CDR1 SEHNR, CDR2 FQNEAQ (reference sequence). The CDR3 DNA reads TGTGCCAGCACCACCAGTTATTCCGAGACCCAGTACTTC. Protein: CASTTSYSETQYF.

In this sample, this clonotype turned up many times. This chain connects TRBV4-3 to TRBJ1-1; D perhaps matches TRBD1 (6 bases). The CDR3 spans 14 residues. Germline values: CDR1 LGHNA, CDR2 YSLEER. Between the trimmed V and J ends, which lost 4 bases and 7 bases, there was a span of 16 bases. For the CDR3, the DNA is TGCGCCAGCAGCCGAGTTGAACAGGGTAATGAAGCTTTCTTT. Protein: CASSRVEQGNEAFF.

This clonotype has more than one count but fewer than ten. The CDR3 spells CSVEGLQHVNTIYF. The CDR3 DNA reads TGCAGCGTTGAAGGGCTACAGCACGTAAACACCATATATTTT. The gene calls are TRBV29-1 and TRBJ1-3; D gene ambiguous. Germline V gives CDR1 SQVTM, CDR2 ANQGSEA. CDR3 length: 14 amino acids. The V gene lost 1 base and the J gene lost 6 bases, with 13 bases spanning the gap.

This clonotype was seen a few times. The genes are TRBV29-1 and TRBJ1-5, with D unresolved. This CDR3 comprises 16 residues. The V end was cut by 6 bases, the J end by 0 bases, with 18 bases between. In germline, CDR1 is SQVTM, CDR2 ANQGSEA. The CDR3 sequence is CSVLITGKYSNQPQHF. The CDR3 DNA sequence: TGCAGCGTGCTAATTACCGGGAAGTATAGCAATCAGCCCCAGCATTTT.

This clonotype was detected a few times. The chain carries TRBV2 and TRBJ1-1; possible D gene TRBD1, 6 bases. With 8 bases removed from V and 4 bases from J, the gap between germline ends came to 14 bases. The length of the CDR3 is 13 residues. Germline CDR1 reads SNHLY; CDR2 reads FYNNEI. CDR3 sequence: CASPKGVGTEAFF. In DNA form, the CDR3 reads TGTGCCAGCCCCAAGGGGGTGGGCACTGAAGCTTTCTTT.

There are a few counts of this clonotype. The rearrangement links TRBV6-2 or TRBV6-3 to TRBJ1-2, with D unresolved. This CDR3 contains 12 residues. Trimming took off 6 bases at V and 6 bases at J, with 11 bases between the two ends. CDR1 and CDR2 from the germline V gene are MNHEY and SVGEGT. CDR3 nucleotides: TGTGCCAGCAGGACACTGACGGATGGCTACACCTTC. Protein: CASRTLTDGYTF.

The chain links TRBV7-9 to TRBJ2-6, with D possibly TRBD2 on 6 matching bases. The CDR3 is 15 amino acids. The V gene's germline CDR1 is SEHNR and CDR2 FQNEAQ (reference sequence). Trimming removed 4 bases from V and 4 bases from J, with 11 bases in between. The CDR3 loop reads CASSYGGIGANVLTF. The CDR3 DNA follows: TGTGCCAGCAGCTATGGCGGGATCGGGGCCAACGTCCTGACTTTC.

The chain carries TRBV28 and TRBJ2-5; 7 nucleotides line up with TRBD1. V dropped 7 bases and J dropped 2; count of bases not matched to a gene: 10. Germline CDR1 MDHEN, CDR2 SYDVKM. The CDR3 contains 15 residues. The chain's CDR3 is CASIRTGTAQETQYF. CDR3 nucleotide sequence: TGTGCCAGCATTCGAACCGGGACAGCTCAAGAGACCCAGTACTTC. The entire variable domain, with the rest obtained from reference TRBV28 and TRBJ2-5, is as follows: DVKVTQSSRYLVKRTGEKVFLECVQDMDHENMFWYRQDPGLGLRLIYFSYDVKMKEKGDIPEGYSVSREKKERFSLILESASTNQTSMYLCASIRTGTAQETQYFGPGTRLLVL.

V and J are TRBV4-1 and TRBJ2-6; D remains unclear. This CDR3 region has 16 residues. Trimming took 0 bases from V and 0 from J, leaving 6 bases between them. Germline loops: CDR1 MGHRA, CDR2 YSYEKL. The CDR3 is CASSQDRSSGANVLTF. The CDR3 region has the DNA TGCGCCAGCAGCCAAGATCGTAGCTCTGGGGCCAACGTCCTGACTTTC.

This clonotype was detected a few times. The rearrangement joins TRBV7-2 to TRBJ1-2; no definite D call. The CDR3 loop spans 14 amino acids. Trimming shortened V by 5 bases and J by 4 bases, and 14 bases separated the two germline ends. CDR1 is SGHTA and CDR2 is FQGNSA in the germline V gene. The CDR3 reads CASSPGVGGYGYTF. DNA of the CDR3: TGTGCCAGCAGCCCCGGGGTGGGAGGCTATGGCTACACCTTC.

The CDR3 coding sequence is TGCGCCAGCAGCCCCCCTGGAAACACCATATATTTT. Residues: CASSPPGNTIYF. The rearrangement uses TRBV5-1 and TRBJ1-3; D is unclear. CDR3 length equals 12 residues. CDR1 is SGHRS and CDR2 is YFSETQ in the germline V gene. V was pared by 4 bases and J by 2 bases, with 4 bases between.

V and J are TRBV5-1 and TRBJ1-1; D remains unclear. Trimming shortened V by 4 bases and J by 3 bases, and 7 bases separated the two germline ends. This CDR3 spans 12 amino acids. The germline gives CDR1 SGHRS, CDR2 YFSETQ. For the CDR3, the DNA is TGCGCCAGCAGCCGGGAGGACACTGAAGCTTTCTTT. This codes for CASSREDTEAFF.

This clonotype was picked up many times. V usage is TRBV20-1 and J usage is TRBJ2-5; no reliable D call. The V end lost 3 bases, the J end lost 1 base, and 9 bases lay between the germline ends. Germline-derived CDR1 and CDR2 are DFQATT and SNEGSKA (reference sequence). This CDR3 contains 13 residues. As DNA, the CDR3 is TGCAGTGCTAGGCAGTCCCTCCAAGAGACCCAGTACTTC. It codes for CSARQSLQETQYF.

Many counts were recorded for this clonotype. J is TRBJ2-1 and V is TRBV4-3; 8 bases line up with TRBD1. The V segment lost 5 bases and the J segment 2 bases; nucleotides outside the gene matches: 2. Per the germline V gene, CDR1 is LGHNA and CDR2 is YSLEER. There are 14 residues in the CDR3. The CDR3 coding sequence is TGCGCCAGCAGCTACAGGGGGACCTACAATGAGCAGTTCTTC. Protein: CASSYRGTYNEQFF.

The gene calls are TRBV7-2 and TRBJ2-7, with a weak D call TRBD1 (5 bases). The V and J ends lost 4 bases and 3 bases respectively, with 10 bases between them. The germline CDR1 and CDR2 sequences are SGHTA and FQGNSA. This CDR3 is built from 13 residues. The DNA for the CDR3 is TGTGCCAGCAGCTCCAGGGATAGCTACGAGCAGTACTTC. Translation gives CASSSRDSYEQYF.

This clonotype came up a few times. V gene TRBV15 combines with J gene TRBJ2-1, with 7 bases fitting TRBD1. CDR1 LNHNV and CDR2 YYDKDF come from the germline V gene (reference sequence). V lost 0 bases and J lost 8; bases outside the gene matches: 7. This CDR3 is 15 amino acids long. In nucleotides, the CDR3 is TGTGCCACCAGCAGAGAAAGACAGGGCAACGATGAGCAGTTCTTC. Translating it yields CATSRERQGNDEQFF.

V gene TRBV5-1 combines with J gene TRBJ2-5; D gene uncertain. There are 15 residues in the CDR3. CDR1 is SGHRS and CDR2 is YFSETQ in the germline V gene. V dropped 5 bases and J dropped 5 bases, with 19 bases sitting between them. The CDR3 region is CASSPSFRGRETQYF. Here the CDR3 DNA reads TGCGCCAGCAGTCCCTCCTTCCGAGGAAGGGAGACCCAGTACTTC.